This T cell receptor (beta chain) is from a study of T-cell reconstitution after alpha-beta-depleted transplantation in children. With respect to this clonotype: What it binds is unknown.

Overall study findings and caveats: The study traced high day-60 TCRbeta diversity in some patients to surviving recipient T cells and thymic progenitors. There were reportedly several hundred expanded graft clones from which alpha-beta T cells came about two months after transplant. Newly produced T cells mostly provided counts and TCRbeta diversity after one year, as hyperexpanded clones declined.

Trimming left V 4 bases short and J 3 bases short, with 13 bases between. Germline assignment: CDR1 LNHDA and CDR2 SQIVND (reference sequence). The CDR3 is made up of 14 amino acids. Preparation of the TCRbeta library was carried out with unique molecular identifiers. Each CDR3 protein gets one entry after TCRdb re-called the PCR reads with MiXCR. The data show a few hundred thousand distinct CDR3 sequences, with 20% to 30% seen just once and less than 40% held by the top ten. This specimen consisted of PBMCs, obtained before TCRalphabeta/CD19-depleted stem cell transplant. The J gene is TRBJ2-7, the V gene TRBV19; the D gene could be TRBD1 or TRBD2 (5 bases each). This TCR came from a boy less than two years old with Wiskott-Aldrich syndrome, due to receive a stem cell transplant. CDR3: CASSTEGTVYEQYF. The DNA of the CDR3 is TGTGCCAGTAGTACGGAAGGGACGGTCTACGAGCAGTACTTC.